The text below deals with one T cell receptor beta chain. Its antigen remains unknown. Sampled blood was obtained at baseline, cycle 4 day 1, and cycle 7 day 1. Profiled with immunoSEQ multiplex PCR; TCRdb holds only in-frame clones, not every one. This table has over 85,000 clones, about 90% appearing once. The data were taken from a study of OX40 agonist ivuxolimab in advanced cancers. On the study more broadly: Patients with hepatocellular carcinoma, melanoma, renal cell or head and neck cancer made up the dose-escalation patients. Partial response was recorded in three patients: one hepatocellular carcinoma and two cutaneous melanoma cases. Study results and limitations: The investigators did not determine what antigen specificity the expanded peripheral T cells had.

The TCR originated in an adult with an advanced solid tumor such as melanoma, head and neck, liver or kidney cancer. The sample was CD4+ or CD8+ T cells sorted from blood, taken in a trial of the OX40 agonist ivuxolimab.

CDR3 region: CASRGSRRNTGELFF. The CDR3 DNA is TGTGCCAGCCGGGGGAGCCGGAGGAACACCGGGGAGCTGTTTTTT. V gene TRBV6-5 combines with J gene TRBJ2-2; D is perhaps TRBD2 (6 bases). Trimming pared 8 bases from V and 1 base from J, leaving 14 bases between. Germline V lookup: CDR1 MNHEY, CDR2 SVGAGI. The CDR3 covers 15 residues.